One and the same sample provided the 31 T cell receptor beta chains below, sequenced in a study of chemoradiotherapy in HPV16-positive cancers. Measured with immunoSEQ multiplex PCR; TCRdb has only the in-frame clones, and not every one. The sample records about 14,000 clones, under 85% being singletons. This specimen was acquired from a patient who underwent chemoradiotherapy. The receptors originated from a human donor with HPV-associated anogenital cancer.

This chain joins TRBV5-6 and TRBJ2-2; a weak D match, TRBD2 (5 bases). Germline V gives CDR1 SGHDT, CDR2 YYEEEE. There are 19 residues in the CDR3. V was pared by 6 bases and J by 4 bases, with 28 bases between. The CDR3 here is CASISRETILTPGTGELFF. CDR3 bases: TGTGCCAGCATATCGAGGGAGACGATACTAACCCCGGGCACCGGGGAGCTGTTTTTT.

CDR3 in amino acids: CASSLLRANTEAFF. The CDR3 DNA reads as TGTGCCAGCAGTTTATTAAGAGCGAACACTGAAGCTTTCTTT. The chain is built from TRBV28 and TRBJ1-1, with D hard to call. Trimming removed 1 base from V and 1 base from J, with 7 bases in between. The CDR3 is 14 amino acids. Germline CDR1 is MDHEN and CDR2 is SYDVKM.

The chain recombines TRBV6-6 with TRBJ2-7, with TRBD2 identical over 7 bases. The length of the CDR3 is 14 residues. The germline V gene has CDR1 MNHNY and CDR2 SVGAGI (reference sequence). V lost 9 bases to trimming and J lost 0 bases; unmatched junction nucleotides: 8. The CDR3 sequence: CASFLGGSSYEQYF. DNA of the CDR3: TGTGCCAGTTTCCTGGGGGGGAGCTCCTACGAGCAGTACTTC.

V usage is TRBV5-1 and J usage is TRBJ1-1, with D perhaps matching TRBD1 (5 bases). The CDR3 loop spans 14 amino acids. Trimming took 0 bases from V and 6 from J, leaving 12 bases between them. Per the germline V gene, CDR1 is SGHRS and CDR2 is YFSETQ. The CDR3 DNA is TGCGCCAGCAGCTTGGACAGGCCGAAGCCTGAAGCTTTCTTT. It specifies CASSLDRPKPEAFF.

The rearrangement joins TRBV5-1 to TRBJ2-5; D is perhaps TRBD1 (6 bases). Germline assignment: CDR1 SGHRS and CDR2 YFSETQ. The CDR3 is made up of 15 amino acids. V lost 5 bases and J lost 1, with 15 bases in between. CDR3 coding DNA: TGCGCCAGCAGGGGCAACAGGGATATCCAAGAGACCCAGTACTTC. Translating it yields CASRGNRDIQETQYF.

The chain links TRBV6-5 to TRBJ1-1; tentatively, D is TRBD1 (6 bases). Germline CDR1 MNHEY, CDR2 SVGAGI. This CDR3 has 13 residues. Trimming cost V 6 bases and J 6 bases, with 14 bases left between them. CDR3 region: CASSPQGRPEAFF. In nucleotides, the CDR3 is TGTGCCAGCAGCCCACAGGGTCGCCCTGAAGCTTTCTTT.

V usage is TRBV11-2 and J usage is TRBJ2-7, with 7 bases that match TRBD2. The junction had 9 bases not matched to a gene; V was cut back by 0 bases and J by 4 bases. CDR1 SGHAT and CDR2 FQNNGV come from the germline V gene. The CDR3 loop spans 16 amino acids. The DNA for the CDR3 is TGTGCCAGCAGCTTAGAGGGAGCGGGGAGGGGATACGAGCAGTACTTC. Residues: CASSLEGAGRGYEQYF.

The chain joins TRBV15 to TRBJ2-1, with a possible D match to TRBD2 (5 bases). V was pared by 8 bases and J by 0 bases, with 11 bases between. The germline CDR1 and CDR2 sequences are LNHNV and YYDKDF (reference sequence). This CDR3 comprises 14 residues. The CDR3 protein is CATLGVGSYNEQFF. Here the CDR3 DNA reads TGTGCCACCCTCGGGGTCGGCTCCTACAATGAGCAGTTCTTC. Drawing the rest from reference TRBV15 and TRBJ2-1, the complete variable domain is DAMVIQNPRYQVTQFGKPVTLSCSQTLNHNVMYWYQQKSSQAPKLLFHYYDKDFNNEADTPDNFQSRRPNTSFCFLDIRSPGLGDTAMYLCATLGVGSYNEQFFGPGTRLTVL.

The chain carries TRBV6-6 and TRBJ2-7; D perhaps matches TRBD2 (6 bases). The CDR3 contains 14 residues. V lost 5 bases to trimming and J lost 3 bases, with 14 bases between them. The germline V gene has CDR1 MNHNY and CDR2 SVGAGI (reference sequence). CDR3 protein: CASSGARRGYEQYF. In DNA form, the CDR3 reads TGTGCCAGCAGTGGGGCCAGGAGGGGCTACGAGCAGTACTTC.

The chain carries TRBV9 and TRBJ1-2, with 7 positions matching TRBD1. Germline values: CDR1 SGDLS, CDR2 YYNGEE. This CDR3 region has 15 residues. The J segment lost 3 bases and the V segment lost 3 bases, leaving 8 bases of the junction unmatched. The CDR3 reads CASSDPGGPYYGYTF. The CDR3 DNA follows: TGTGCCAGCAGCGACCCAGGGGGGCCCTACTATGGCTACACCTTC.

This clone was picked up a small number of times. J is TRBJ1-5 and V is TRBV27; D unresolved. The germline V gene encodes CDR1 MNHEY and CDR2 SMNVEV (reference sequence). CDR3 size: 12 residues. V was cut by 10 bases and J by 2 bases, with 9 bases left in between. The CDR3 nucleotides read TGTGCCACCACATCCGGCAATCAGCCCCAGCATTTT. It codes for CATTSGNQPQHF.

This clone came up a few times. The CDR3 DNA follows: TGTGCCAGCAGCCAAACAGGTTCCGAAGCTTTCTTT. Translation gives CASSQTGSEAFF. J is TRBJ1-1 and V is TRBV7-9, with a weak D call TRBD1 (5 bases). The CDR3 has 12 residues. Germline assignment: CDR1 SEHNR and CDR2 FQNEAQ (reference sequence). The V and J ends lost 5 bases and 8 bases respectively, with 12 bases between them. The entire variable domain, with the rest obtained from reference TRBV7-9 and TRBJ1-1, is as follows: DTGVSQNPRHKITKRGQNVTFRCDPISEHNRLYWYRQTLGQGPEFLTYFQNEAQLEKSRLLSDRFSAERPKGSFSTLEIQRTEQGDSAMYLCASSQTGSEAFFGQGTRLTVV.

The chain combines TRBV5-4 with TRBJ1-6, with D unresolved. The CDR3 runs 15 residues. From germline, CDR1 is SGHNT and CDR2 YYREEE (reference sequence). V lost 7 bases and J lost 0, with 11 bases in between. In DNA, the CDR3 is TGTGCCAGCCGCTCTTCCGGCTCCTATAATTCACCCCTCCACTTT. It translates to CASRSSGSYNSPLHF.

In this sample, this clone turned up once. This rearrangement joins TRBV28 to TRBJ1-4, with D possibly matching TRBD1 (6 bases). Germline V CDR1 and CDR2: MDHEN, SYDVKM. The CDR3 contains 15 residues. Trimming pared 2 bases from V and 11 bases from J, leaving 18 bases between. CDR3 region: CASSLKGVFPRKLFF. CDR3 coding DNA: TGTGCCAGCAGTTTAAAGGGGGTGTTTCCGAGGAAACTGTTTTTT.

The rearrangement joins TRBV6-5 to TRBJ2-2; the D gene is possibly TRBD2 (6 bases). From germline, CDR1 is MNHEY and CDR2 SVGAGI. The CDR3 length is 14 residues. V lost 5 bases and J 5 bases, leaving 12 bases between the germline ends. In nucleotides, the CDR3 is TGTGCCAGCAGTACGCTCGGGGGAACCGGGGAGCTGTTTTTT. Translation gives CASSTLGGTGELFF.

This clone came up a few times. The chain couples TRBV7-3 to TRBJ2-3; D not certain. The CDR3 contains 13 residues. The germline V gene has CDR1 SGHTA and CDR2 FQGTGA. V lost 8 bases, J lost 1 base, and 10 bases lay in between. CDR3 DNA: TGTGCCAGCCGAGGCGGTGGCACAGATACGCAGTATTTT. Residues: CASRGGGTDTQYF.

J is TRBJ1-4 and V is TRBV2, with D possibly being TRBD1 (5 bases). V lost 7 bases and J lost 3, with 9 bases in between. Germline CDR1 reads SNHLY; CDR2 reads FYNNEI. This CDR3 contains 13 residues. CDR3 sequence: CASTGMANEKLFF. DNA of the CDR3: TGTGCCAGCACAGGGATGGCTAATGAAAAACTGTTTTTT.

There are a few counts of this clone. This chain joins TRBV6-1 and TRBJ1-2; D unclear. The CDR3 is made up of 13 amino acids. In germline, CDR1 is MNHNS, CDR2 SASEGT. V was pared by 1 base and J by 8 bases, with 11 bases between. In DNA, the CDR3 is TGTGCCAGCAGTGAAGAGGGCCGAGGGGGCTACACCTTC. This translates into CASSEEGRGGYTF.

The chain uses TRBV7-8 and TRBJ1-6; D unclear. The ends were cut back, 1 base at V and 10 bases at J, with 14 bases in the middle. CDR1 is SGHVS, CDR2 FQNEAQ, per germline. The length of the CDR3 is 15 residues. The CDR3 DNA is TGTGCCAGCAGCTTAGGGTCCAGCGGAGGATCACCCCTCCACTTT. Its translation is CASSLGSSGGSPLHF.

The chain couples TRBV9 to TRBJ1-3; TRBD1 is a possible D gene (6 bases). There are 20 residues in the CDR3. V dropped 3 bases and J dropped 0 bases, with 25 bases sitting between them. Germline CDR1 is SGDLS and CDR2 is YYNGEE. The CDR3 DNA sequence: TGTGCCAGCAGCGCCACGCCGGGACAACCTCTTCGCGGCTCTGGAAACACCATATATTTT. Amino acid sequence: CASSATPGQPLRGSGNTIYF.

This clone came up a few times. The rearrangement links TRBV7-2 to TRBJ2-5; 8 nucleotides line up with TRBD2. J lost 7 bases, V lost 8 bases, and 9 bases had no gene match. There are 13 residues in the CDR3. The germline V gene has CDR1 SGHTA and CDR2 FQGNSA. CDR3 coding DNA: TGTGCCAGCGGTTTTACGGGAGGGGGGACCCAGTACTTC. It codes for CASGFTGGGTQYF. The complete variable domain, with remaining parts taken from reference TRBV7-2 and TRBJ2-5, reads GAGVSQSPSNKVTEKGKDVELRCDPISGHTALYWYRQSLGQGLEFLIYFQGNSAPDKSGLPSDRFSAERTGGSVSTLTIQRTQQEDSAVYLCASGFTGGGTQYFGPGTRLLVL.

The chain has TRBV6-1 and TRBJ2-7; no definite D call. The CDR3 is 13 amino acids. Deletions cut 2 bases from V and 5 bases from J, with 10 bases between. Germline values: CDR1 MNHNS, CDR2 SASEGT. This chain's CDR3 is CASSEQETHEQYF. CDR3 coding DNA: TGTGCCAGCAGTGAACAGGAGACCCACGAGCAGTACTTC.

This clone was observed a few times. The chain couples TRBV6-5 to TRBJ1-1, with D possibly matching TRBD1 (5 bases). CDR3 length: 14 amino acids. V lost 3 bases and J 0 bases, leaving 8 bases between the germline ends. Germline assignment: CDR1 MNHEY and CDR2 SVGAGI. Here the CDR3 DNA reads TGTGCCAGCAGTTATAGGGGATTGAACACTGAAGCTTTCTTT. Its translation: CASSYRGLNTEAFF.

This clone came up once. V gene TRBV4-2 combines with J gene TRBJ2-3, with D tentatively TRBD1 or TRBD2 (5 bases each). The CDR3 covers 13 residues. CDR1 and CDR2 (germline): LGHNA, YNFKEQ. The germline V and J ends were trimmed by 1 base and 4 bases, with 6 bases remaining between them. The CDR3, as DNA: TGTGCCAGCAGCCAAGTGGGGGCAGATACGCAGTATTTT. Its protein is CASSQVGADTQYF.

The CDR3 DNA reads TGCAGCGTGGTTACAGGGTTTGCCCCCTCCTACGAGCAGTACTTC. This codes for CSVVTGFAPSYEQYF. This chain connects TRBV29-1 to TRBJ2-7, with D possibly TRBD1 on 6 matching bases. V was pared by 6 bases and J by 0 bases, with 18 bases between. Germline lookup yields CDR1 SQVTM and CDR2 ANQGSEA. CDR3 length: 15 amino acids.

This clone was seen just once. V and J are TRBV27 and TRBJ1-2; 9 nucleotides line up with TRBD1. Trimming took 6 bases from V and 6 from J; bases not matched to a gene: 11. Germline CDR1 is MNHEY and CDR2 is SMNVEV (reference sequence). CDR3 length: 15 residues. CDR3: CASRTTGGVKNGYTF. The DNA for the CDR3 is TGTGCCAGCAGGACTACAGGGGGCGTAAAAAATGGCTACACCTTC.

There are a few counts of this clone. The genes are TRBV19 and TRBJ2-2, with D perhaps matching TRBD2 (5 bases). V was shortened by 7 bases and J by 5 bases, with 11 bases between the two germline ends. Per the germline V gene, CDR1 is LNHDA and CDR2 is SQIVND (reference sequence). The CDR3 is made up of 13 amino acids. The CDR3 DNA reads TGTGCCAGTACCCCATGGAGGACCGGGGAGCTGTTTTTT. Its protein product is CASTPWRTGELFF.

This sequence joins TRBV5-1 and TRBJ2-5; TRBD1 or TRBD2 may be the D gene (5 bases each). V was pared by 3 bases and J by 2 bases, with 11 bases between. CDR1 SGHRS and CDR2 YFSETQ come from the germline V gene. The CDR3 contains 14 residues. The CDR3 bases are TGCGCCAGCAGCTCGGGACGTCTGCAAGAGACCCAGTACTTC. This translates into CASSSGRLQETQYF.

The CDR3 nucleotides read TGTGCCAGCAGTGGTAGCGGGAGGGGAAACAATGAGCAGTTCTTC. This encodes CASSGSGRGNNEQFF. The chain couples TRBV6-5 to TRBJ2-1; TRBD2 aligns across 11 bases. There are 15 residues in the CDR3. Germline lookup yields CDR1 MNHEY and CDR2 SVGAGI. The V gene end was trimmed by 5 bases and the J gene end by 5 bases; junction bases not matched to a gene: 5.

The rearrangement uses TRBV2 and TRBJ2-1; possibly TRBD2 for D (6 bases). The V and J ends lost 11 bases and 6 bases respectively, with 14 bases between them. Germline lookup yields CDR1 SNHLY and CDR2 FYNNEI. There are 12 residues in the CDR3. The CDR3 DNA follows: TGTGCCGGTCGGGCAGCGGGCAATGAGCAGTTCTTC. Protein sequence: CAGRAAGNEQFF.

J is TRBJ2-5 and V is TRBV10-1; TRBD2 aligns across 7 bases. The CDR3 sequence is 14 residues long. Germline loops: CDR1 WNHNN, CDR2 SYGVQD (reference sequence). Unmatched junction bases numbered 1, after V lost 2 bases and J lost 1 base. CDR3 DNA: TGCGCCAGCAGTGAGAGCGGGACCCAAGAGACCCAGTACTTC. Amino acid sequence: CASSESGTQETQYF.